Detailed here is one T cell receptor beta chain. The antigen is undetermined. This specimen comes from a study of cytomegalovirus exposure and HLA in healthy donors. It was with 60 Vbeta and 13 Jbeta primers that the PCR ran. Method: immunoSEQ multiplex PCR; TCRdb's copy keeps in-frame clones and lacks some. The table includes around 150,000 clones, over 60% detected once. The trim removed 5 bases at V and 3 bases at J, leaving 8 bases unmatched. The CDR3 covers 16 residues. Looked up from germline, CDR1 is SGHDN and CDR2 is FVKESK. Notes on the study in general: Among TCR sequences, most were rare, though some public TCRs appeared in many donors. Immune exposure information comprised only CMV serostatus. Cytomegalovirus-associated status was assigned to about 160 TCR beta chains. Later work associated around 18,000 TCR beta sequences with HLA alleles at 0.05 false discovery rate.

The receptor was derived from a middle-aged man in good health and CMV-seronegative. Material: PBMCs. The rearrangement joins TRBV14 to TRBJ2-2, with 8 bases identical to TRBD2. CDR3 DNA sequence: TGTGCCAGCAGCGTTAACGGGGGGGCCCACACCGGGGAGCTGTTTTTT. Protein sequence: CASSVNGGAHTGELFF. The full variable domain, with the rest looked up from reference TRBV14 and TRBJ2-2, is EAGVTQFPSHSVIEKGQTVTLRCDPISGHDNLYWYRRVMGKEIKFLLHFVKESKQDESGMPNNRFLAERTGGTYSTLKVQPAELEDSGVYFCASSVNGGAHTGELFFGEGSRLTVL.